This T cell receptor (beta chain) is drawn from a study of T cells in Graves' hyperthyroidism and ophthalmopathy. Overall study results and limits: Most clonotypes expanded in thyroid above 0.001 were likewise present in blood.

Amplified regions were TCR beta CDR3 sequences from RNA transcripts. First-round RT-PCR with HTBI primers amplified the TCR CDR3 region. TCRdb redid the calling of the multiplex PCR reads with MiXCR, one entry per CDR3 protein. This table holds a few hundred thousand distinct CDR3 sequences, around 14% found once. CDR3 length: 14 residues. The ends were cut back, 1 base at V and 5 bases at J, with 10 bases in the middle. Germline values: CDR1 MGHRA, CDR2 YSYEKL. Concerning this clonotype itself: Its antigen is not identified.

The diagnoses drew upon clinical symptoms, serum thyroxine and TRAb, thyroid ultrasound and orbital computed tomography. The receptor's source is a woman younger than 30 with Graves' hyperthyroidism. V gene TRBV4-1 combines with J gene TRBJ2-3; D uncertain. Sequencing input: blood. CDR3 in DNA: TGCGCCAGCAGCCAAGGGTCGTTCGGAGATACGCAGTATTTT. Amino acid sequence: CASSQGSFGDTQYF.